This paragraph reports one TCR beta chain. Its antigen is unknown. This sample was taken from a study of T cell responses to AZD1222 COVID-19 vaccine. CDR3 size: 14 residues. Per germline, CDR1 SGHRS and CDR2 YFSETQ. Deletions cut 7 bases from V and 1 base from J, with 15 bases between. Measured with immunoSEQ multiplex PCR; TCRdb has only the in-frame clones, and not every one. The profile covers roughly 110,000 clones, with 92% appearing a single time and 8% to 9.5% taken by the ten largest. Study results and limitations: Only 6 or 7 individuals given AZD1222 were seropositive at baseline. Most donors were white British and more were female, and clonal diversity was possibly underestimated.

The source of this sequence is an adult who received the AZD1222 COVID-19 vaccine. The genes are TRBV5-1 and TRBJ2-7; D possibly uses TRBD1 or TRBD2 (6 bases each). The material sequenced was peripheral blood, taken 28 days after the second AZD1222 dose. The chain's CDR3 is CASQQGLTSYEQYF. In DNA form, the CDR3 reads TGCGCCAGCCAACAGGGACTTACTTCCTACGAGCAGTACTTC.